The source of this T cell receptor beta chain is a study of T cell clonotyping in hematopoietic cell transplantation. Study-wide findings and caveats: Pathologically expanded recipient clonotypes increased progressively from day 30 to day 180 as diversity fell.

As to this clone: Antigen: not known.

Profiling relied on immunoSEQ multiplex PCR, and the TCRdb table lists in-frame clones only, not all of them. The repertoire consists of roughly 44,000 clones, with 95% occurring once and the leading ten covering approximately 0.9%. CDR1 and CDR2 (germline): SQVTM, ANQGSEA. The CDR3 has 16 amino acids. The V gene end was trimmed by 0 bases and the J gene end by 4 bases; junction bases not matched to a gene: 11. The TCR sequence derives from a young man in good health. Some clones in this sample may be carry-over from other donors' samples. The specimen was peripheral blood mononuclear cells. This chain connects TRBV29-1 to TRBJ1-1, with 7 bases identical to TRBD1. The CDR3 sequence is CSVEDQSRGTGTEAFF. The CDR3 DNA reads TGCAGCGTTGAAGATCAGAGCAGGGGGACGGGCACTGAAGCTTTCTTT.